Presented here are 30 T cell receptor beta chains from one specimen sequenced in a study of blood T cells in healthy people across ages (dated by TCRdb to between 2015 and 2017). Library prep was done by 5' RACE. The sample was run on an Illumina HiSeq 2500. A second roughly 7 to 11 cycle PCR used a sample-barcoded 5' primer and a J-beta primer mix. TCRdb cleaned the public reads at Q25 with fastp, built clones with MiXCR and kept in-frame beta chains. Rows are combined by CDR3 protein, so each entry shows the most common genes and DNA. Counted in this sample were roughly 550,000 distinct CDR3 sequences; nearly 25% of them appeared once. Roughly 10% of the sample rests with the top ten. These same data were also listed under a study on T cells of mothers and their children.

Sequencing used blood. These receptors all stem from a boy younger than 18 in good health.

There are a few counts of this clonotype. The chain links TRBV20-1 to TRBJ2-4; D uncertain. Trimming pared 4 bases from V and 0 bases from J, leaving 7 bases between. The CDR3 is 13 residues long. Germline assignment: CDR1 DFQATT and CDR2 SNEGSKA (reference sequence). CDR3 DNA sequence: TGCAGTGCTATTATATTAGCCAAAAACATTCAGTACTTC. Its protein is CSAIILAKNIQYF.

This clonotype has a handful of counts. This rearrangement joins TRBV28 to TRBJ2-5; 7 bases align to TRBD1. The J call is in doubt because the DNA end fits TRBJ2-7 better. Germline values: CDR1 MDHEN, CDR2 SYDVKM. This CDR3 spans 11 amino acids. DNA of the CDR3: TGTGCCAGCCAGGACAGGTACGAGCAGTACTTC. It codes for CASQDRYEQYF.

This rearrangement joins TRBV13 to TRBJ2-2, with D perhaps matching TRBD2 (5 bases). Germline CDR1 PRHDT, CDR2 FYEKMQ (reference sequence). The CDR3 runs to 15 residues. V was clipped by 1 base and J by 6 bases, with 12 bases between them. CDR3 DNA sequence: TGTGCCAGCAGCTTAGCAGCTAGCTCTTCCGGGGAGCTGTTTTTT. Translated, it gives CASSLAASSSGELFF.

The chain uses TRBV4-1 and TRBJ1-2; 8 bases map to TRBD1. Germline trimming cut 6 bases from V and 5 bases from J; bases unmatched to any gene: 8. The CDR3 consists of 14 residues. Germline V CDR1 and CDR2: MGHRA, YSYEKL. CDR3 sequence reads: CASSLPGTGYGYTF. CDR3 nucleotide sequence: TGCGCCAGCAGTCTTCCCGGGACAGGTTATGGCTACACCTTC.

DNA of the CDR3: TGTGCCAGCAGCTTAACTGGACAGGGGGCGCACGAGCAGTACTTC. Its translation: CASSLTGQGAHEQYF. J is TRBJ2-5 and V is TRBV7-8; 11 bases line up with TRBD1. The J call may be mistaken, given a closer DNA end match to TRBJ2-7. Germline V lookup: CDR1 SGHVS, CDR2 FQNEAQ. The CDR3 totals 15 residues.

The sample holds many counts of this clonotype. The chain is built from TRBV28 and TRBJ2-5; 11 nucleotides line up with TRBD2. Germline CDR1 reads MDHEN; CDR2 reads SYDVKM. The CDR3 totals 17 residues. Losses at the gene ends were 4 bases for V and 5 bases for J; bases not matched to a gene: 12. CDR3 bases: TGTGCCAGCAGTTCCCTGTTTAGCGGGGGGGCGTATGAGACCCAGTACTTC. It encodes CASSSLFSGGAYETQYF.

This chain links TRBV5-1 with TRBJ2-7; no clear D gene. The CDR3 consists of 11 residues. Germline V gene data show CDR1 as SGHRS and CDR2 as YFSETQ. Trimming took 2 bases from V and 7 from J, leaving 7 bases between them. As DNA, the CDR3 is TGCGCCAGCAGCTTTGTAAGGGAGCAGTACTTC. Protein sequence: CASSFVREQYF.

The rearrangement links TRBV4-3 to TRBJ1-2; TRBD1 is a possible D gene (6 bases). Germline V CDR1 and CDR2: LGHNA, YSLEER. Trimming stripped 1 base from V and 0 bases from J, with 9 bases between. The CDR3 is made up of 15 amino acids. CDR3 protein: CASSQGTVANYGYTF. The DNA for the CDR3 is TGCGCCAGCAGCCAAGGGACAGTAGCTAACTATGGCTACACCTTC.

This rearrangement joins TRBV29-1 to TRBJ2-3; D is ambiguous. V dropped 2 bases and J dropped 4 bases, with 13 bases sitting between them. The germline V gene encodes CDR1 SQVTM and CDR2 ANQGSEA. The CDR3 runs to 14 residues. In nucleotides, the CDR3 is TGCAGCGTTGAATCCATATCGATCTCAGATACGCAGTATTTT. This translates into CSVESISISDTQYF.

This clonotype came up a few times. A much larger clonotype is one base distant, so this may be a read error. The rearrangement joins TRBV6-5 to TRBJ2-4, with 9 bases fitting TRBD1. This CDR3 is 15 amino acids long. Germline V CDR1 and CDR2: MNHEY, SVGAGI. The CDR3, as DNA: TGTGCCAGCAGTGCGGACAGGGGAGCCAAAAACATTCAGTGCTTC. This gives the protein CASSADRGAKNIQCF.

As DNA, the CDR3 is TGTGCCAGCAGAGTTTCTAATTCACCCCTCCACTTT. Protein: CASRVSNSPLHF. This sequence joins TRBV25-1 and TRBJ1-6; D is uncertain. This CDR3 is 12 amino acids long. Germline CDR1 is MGHDK and CDR2 is SYGVNS. Trimming left V 6 bases short and J 6 bases short, with 6 bases between.

This clonotype has just a few counts. The gene calls are TRBV5-6 and TRBJ2-2; 15 bases match TRBD2. The CDR3 runs 18 residues. Germline CDR1 and CDR2: SGHDT and YYEEEE. Trimming took 4 bases from V and 2 from J; bases not matched to a gene: 6. The DNA for the CDR3 is TGTGCCAGCAGCCCGGGACTAGCGGGGGGACTAAACACCGGGGAGCTGTTTTTT. Translated: CASSPGLAGGLNTGELFF.

The chain combines TRBV29-1 with TRBJ2-1, with TRBD1 as a possible D gene (5 bases). Matching the DNA end better, TRBJ2-5 makes the J call doubtful. Germline CDR1 and CDR2: SQVTM and ANQGSEA. The CDR3 extends over 12 amino acids. CDR3 region: CSVEQGQETQYF. The CDR3 nucleotides read TGCAGCGTTGAACAGGGACAAGAGACCCAGTACTTC.

The chain is built from TRBV7-6 and TRBJ2-1; D is unresolved. The CDR3 runs 11 residues. The V and J ends lost 4 bases and 8 bases respectively, with 6 bases between them. Germline lookup yields CDR1 SGHVS and CDR2 FNYEAQ. CDR3 nucleotides: TGTGCCAGCAGCTCGAGATATGAGCAGTTCTTC. As protein: CASSSRYEQFF.

This clonotype was found a few times. This chain connects TRBV29-1 to TRBJ2-2; D possibly matches TRBD1 or TRBD2 (5 bases each). This CDR3 comprises 15 residues. Per the germline V gene, CDR1 is SQVTM and CDR2 is ANQGSEA. V lost 4 bases and J 0 bases, leaving 12 bases between the germline ends. CDR3 region: CSVGLGTANTGELFF. The CDR3 region has the DNA TGCAGCGTTGGATTGGGGACGGCGAACACCGGGGAGCTGTTTTTT.

In this sample, this clonotype turned up a few times. The chain combines TRBV20-1 with TRBJ2-5; D could derive from TRBD1 or TRBD2 (7 bases each). Germline loops: CDR1 DFQATT, CDR2 SNEGSKA (reference sequence). Trimming shortened V by 5 bases and J by 4 bases, and 17 bases separated the two germline ends. The CDR3 spans 14 residues. The CDR3: CSAVDAGGGETQYF. In nucleotides, the CDR3 is TGCAGTGCTGTGGACGCAGGGGGGGGAGAGACCCAGTACTTC.

The J gene is TRBJ1-5, the V gene TRBV27; D unresolved. The CDR3 covers 14 residues. V was cut by 2 bases and J by 6 bases, with 11 bases left in between. CDR1 is MNHEY and CDR2 is SMNVEV in the germline V gene (reference sequence). The CDR3 here is CASSLGREGQPQHF. The CDR3, as DNA: TGTGCCAGCAGTTTAGGAAGAGAGGGTCAGCCCCAGCATTTT.

This chain uses TRBV20-1 with TRBJ1-2; D is undetermined. The CDR3 covers 11 residues. Germline CDR1 reads DFQATT; CDR2 reads SNEGSKA (reference sequence). V lost 0 bases and J 6 bases, leaving 5 bases between the germline ends. DNA for the CDR3: TGCAGTGCTAGAGATCCCGATGGCTACACCTTC. As protein: CSARDPDGYTF.

This rearrangement joins TRBV4-3 to TRBJ1-2, with no clear D. Germline-derived CDR1 and CDR2 are LGHNA and YSLEER. V dropped 0 bases and J dropped 5 bases, with 13 bases sitting between them. This CDR3 is built from 15 residues. The CDR3 reads CASSQDRITSYGYTF. The DNA of the CDR3 is TGCGCCAGCAGCCAAGATCGGATAACGTCTTATGGCTACACCTTC.

The chain employs TRBV9 and TRBJ2-1; 9 positions agree with TRBD1. From germline, CDR1 is SGDLS and CDR2 YYNGEE. This CDR3 contains 15 residues. Unmatched junction bases numbered 8, after V lost 5 bases and J lost 5 bases. The CDR3 protein is CASSGSRTGDNEQFF. The CDR3 DNA sequence: TGTGCCAGCAGTGGGAGTAGGACAGGGGACAATGAGCAGTTCTTC.

V gene TRBV4-3 combines with J gene TRBJ1-4; TRBD1 agrees at 7 bases. The V gene end was trimmed by 0 bases and the J gene end by 4 bases; junction bases not matched to a gene: 11. Germline lookup yields CDR1 LGHNA and CDR2 YSLEER. CDR3 length: 18 residues. DNA of the CDR3: TGCGCCAGCAGCCAAGATCTCGTCGGGACAGCCATTAATGAAAAACTGTTTTTT. It encodes CASSQDLVGTAINEKLFF.

The V gene is TRBV9, the J gene TRBJ2-1; 9 bases are a match to TRBD1. From germline, CDR1 is SGDLS and CDR2 YYNGEE. V shed 3 bases, J shed 2 bases, and the junction held 3 bases outside the gene matches. CDR3 size: 15 residues. The CDR3 DNA reads as TGTGCCAGCAGCGCCGGACAGGGGACCTACAATGAGCAGTTCTTC. Protein product: CASSAGQGTYNEQFF.

There are a few counts of this clonotype. The chain combines TRBV29-1 with TRBJ1-4; TRBD1 agrees at 7 bases. Germline V gene sequence: CDR1 SQVTM, CDR2 ANQGSEA. J gave up 0 bases and V 4 bases, and 2 bases lay outside the gene matches. The length of the CDR3 is 14 residues. In nucleotides, the CDR3 is TGCAGCGTTGGACAGGGATCAACTAATGAAAAACTGTTTTTT. This encodes CSVGQGSTNEKLFF.

The J gene is TRBJ1-4, the V gene TRBV5-5; 11 bases match TRBD1. Germline values: CDR1 SGHKS, CDR2 YYEKEE (reference sequence). The CDR3 extends over 14 amino acids. V trimming: 4 bases; J trimming: 8 bases; junction bases outside the gene matches: 4. In DNA, the CDR3 is TGTGCCAGCAGCCGGACAGGGGGCGACGAAAAACTGTTTTTT. Translation: CASSRTGGDEKLFF.

This clonotype was detected only a few times. This chain connects TRBV5-6 to TRBJ2-6; perhaps D is TRBD1 or TRBD2 (5 bases each). This CDR3 is 16 amino acids long. In germline, CDR1 is SGHDT, CDR2 YYEEEE. Trimming cost V 4 bases and J 4 bases, with 15 bases left between them. CDR3 coding DNA: TGTGCCAGCAGCCCCACGTTGGGGGTAGGGGCCAACGTCCTGACTTTC. Protein: CASSPTLGVGANVLTF. Together with reference TRBV5-6 and TRBJ2-6, the CDR3 gives the full variable domain: DAGVTQSPTHLIKTRGQQVTLRCSPKSGHDTVSWYQQALGQGPQFIFQYYEEEERQRGNFPDRFSGHQFPNYSSELNVNALLLGDSALYLCASSPTLGVGANVLTFGAGSRLTVL.

This chain connects TRBV2 to TRBJ2-5; 7 nucleotides agree with TRBD2. This CDR3 is built from 16 residues. V was pared by 3 bases and J by 11 bases, with 18 bases of the junction left unmatched. CDR1 and CDR2 from the germline V gene are SNHLY and FYNNEI. CDR3 nucleotides: TGTGCCAGCAGTGATTGGGACTACCTAGCTCGGGGTGAGCAGTACTTC. Translation: CASSDWDYLARGEQYF.

This clonotype was seen a few times. The V and J genes are TRBV28 and TRBJ2-7; the match to TRBD2 covers 12 bases. CDR1 MDHEN and CDR2 SYDVKM come from the germline V gene. This CDR3 has 16 amino acids. J was trimmed by 1 base and V by 6 bases; bases with no gene match: 7. CDR3 DNA sequence: TGTGCCAGCAGCTCACTAGCGGGAGGTCAGTCCTACGAGCAGTACTTC. Translation gives CASSSLAGGQSYEQYF.

The rearrangement links TRBV6-5 to TRBJ2-5; TRBD2 matches at 7 bases. The end of the DNA aligns better with TRBJ2-1, so the J call may be wrong. Germline V CDR1 and CDR2: MNHEY, SVGAGI. This CDR3 spans 14 amino acids. In DNA form, the CDR3 reads TGTGCCAGCAGTTACGGGCTAGCGGACCGTGAGCAGTTCTTC. Translation gives CASSYGLADREQFF.

This rearrangement joins TRBV18 to TRBJ1-6; D uncertain. V was cut by 3 bases and J by 9 bases, with 9 bases left in between. Germline V lookup: CDR1 KGHSH, CDR2 LQKENI. This CDR3 has 13 amino acids. CDR3 protein: CASSPLDLSPLHF. In nucleotides, the CDR3 is TGTGCCAGCTCACCTTTGGACCTTTCACCCCTCCACTTT.

This clonotype showed up just a few times. This chain joins TRBV7-2 and TRBJ2-1; 7 nucleotides match TRBD2. The CDR3 has 14 amino acids. Germline CDR1 reads SGHTA; CDR2 reads FQGNSA. V lost 6 bases, J lost 7 bases, and 9 bases stayed unmatched. This chain's CDR3 is CASSLRTRKNEQFF. CDR3 DNA: TGTGCCAGCAGTTTAAGGACTAGGAAGAATGAGCAGTTCTTC. Full variable domain (outside the CDR3, taken from reference TRBV7-2 and TRBJ2-1): GAGVSQSPSNKVTEKGKDVELRCDPISGHTALYWYRQSLGQGLEFLIYFQGNSAPDKSGLPSDRFSAERTGGSVSTLTIQRTQQEDSAVYLCASSLRTRKNEQFFGPGTRLTVL.